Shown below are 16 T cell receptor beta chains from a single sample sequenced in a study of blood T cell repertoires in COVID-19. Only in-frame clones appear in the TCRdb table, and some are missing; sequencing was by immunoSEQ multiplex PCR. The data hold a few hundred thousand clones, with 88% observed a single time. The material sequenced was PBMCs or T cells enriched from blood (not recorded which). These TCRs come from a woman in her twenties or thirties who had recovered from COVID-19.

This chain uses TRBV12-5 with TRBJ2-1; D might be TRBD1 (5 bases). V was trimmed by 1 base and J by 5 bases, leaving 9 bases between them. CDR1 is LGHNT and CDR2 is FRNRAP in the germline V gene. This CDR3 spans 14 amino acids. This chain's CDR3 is CASGLGQYNNEQFF. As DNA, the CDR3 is TGTGCTAGTGGTTTGGGACAGTACAACAATGAGCAGTTCTTC.

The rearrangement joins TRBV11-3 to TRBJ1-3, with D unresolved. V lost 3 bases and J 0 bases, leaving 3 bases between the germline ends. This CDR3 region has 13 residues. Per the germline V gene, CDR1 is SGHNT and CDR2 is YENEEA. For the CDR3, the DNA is TGTGCCAGCAGCTTCTCCTCTGGAAACACCATATATTTT. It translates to CASSFSSGNTIYF. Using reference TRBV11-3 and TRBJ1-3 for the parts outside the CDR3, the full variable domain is EAGVVQSPRYKIIEKKQPVAFWCNPISGHNTLYWYLQNLGQGPELLIRYENEEAVDDSQLPKDRFSAERLKGVDSTLKIQPAELGDSAVYLCASSFSSGNTIYFGEGSWLTVV.

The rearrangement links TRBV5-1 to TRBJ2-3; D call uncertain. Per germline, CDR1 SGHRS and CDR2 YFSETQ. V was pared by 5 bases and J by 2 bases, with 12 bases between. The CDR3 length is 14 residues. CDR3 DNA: TGCGCCAGCAGAAATTTTGGGCTCACAGATACGCAGTATTTT. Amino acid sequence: CASRNFGLTDTQYF. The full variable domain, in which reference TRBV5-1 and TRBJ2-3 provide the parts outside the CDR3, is KAGVTQTPRYLIKTRGQQVTLSCSPISGHRSVSWYQQTPGQGLQFLFEYFSETQRNKGNFPGRFSGRQFSNSRSEMNVSTLELGDSALYLCASRNFGLTDTQYFGPGTRLTVL.

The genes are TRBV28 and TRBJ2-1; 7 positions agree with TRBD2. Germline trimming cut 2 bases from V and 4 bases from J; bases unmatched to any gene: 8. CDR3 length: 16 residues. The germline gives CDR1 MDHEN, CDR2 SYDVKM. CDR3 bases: TGTGCCAGCAGTTTACGTGAGGGGACTACTTACAATGAGCAGTTCTTC. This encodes CASSLREGTTYNEQFF.

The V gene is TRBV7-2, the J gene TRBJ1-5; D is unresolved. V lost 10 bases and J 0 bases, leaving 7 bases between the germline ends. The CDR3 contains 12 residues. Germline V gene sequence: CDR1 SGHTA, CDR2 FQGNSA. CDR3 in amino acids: CATQDSNQPQHF. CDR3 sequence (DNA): TGTGCCACGCAGGATAGCAATCAGCCCCAGCATTTT.

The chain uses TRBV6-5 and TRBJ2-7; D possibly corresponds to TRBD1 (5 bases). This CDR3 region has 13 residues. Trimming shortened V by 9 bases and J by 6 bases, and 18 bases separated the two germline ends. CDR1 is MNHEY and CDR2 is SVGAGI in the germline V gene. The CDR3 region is CASRAGPIPEQYF. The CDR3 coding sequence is TGTGCCAGTCGTGCAGGGCCCATCCCCGAGCAGTACTTC.

The CDR3 DNA sequence: TGCGCCAGCAGCGGGACTAGCGGGACTCCGGCAGATACGCAGTATTTT. Amino acid sequence: CASSGTSGTPADTQYF. This chain joins TRBV5-1 and TRBJ2-3; 13 bases fit TRBD2. The CDR3 has 16 amino acids. Germline loops: CDR1 SGHRS, CDR2 YFSETQ. The junction had 6 bases not matched to a gene; V was cut back by 4 bases and J by 4 bases.

The CDR3: CASSQQGSWAATNEKLFF. The CDR3 coding sequence is TGTGCCAGCAGTCAACAGGGGTCATGGGCCGCAACTAATGAAAAACTGTTTTTT. The chain recombines TRBV6-6 with TRBJ1-4, with 7 nucleotides matching TRBD1. The CDR3 is 18 residues long. Germline lookup yields CDR1 MNHNY and CDR2 SVGAGI (reference sequence). With V trimmed by 5 bases and J by 0 bases, 12 bases remained unmatched.

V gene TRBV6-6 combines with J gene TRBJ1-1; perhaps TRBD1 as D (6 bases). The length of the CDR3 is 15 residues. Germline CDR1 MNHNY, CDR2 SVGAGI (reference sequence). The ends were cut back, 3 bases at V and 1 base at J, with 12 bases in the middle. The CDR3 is CASSYPGTQNTEAFF. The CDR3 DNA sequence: TGTGCCAGCAGTTATCCCGGGACACAGAACACTGAAGCTTTCTTT.

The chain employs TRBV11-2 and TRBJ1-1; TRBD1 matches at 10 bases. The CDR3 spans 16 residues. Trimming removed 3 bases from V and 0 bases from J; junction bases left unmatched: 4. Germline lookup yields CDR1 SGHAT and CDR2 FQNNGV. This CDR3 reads CASSLTGGGLNTEAFF. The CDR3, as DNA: TGTGCCAGCAGCTTGACAGGGGGCGGTTTGAACACTGAAGCTTTCTTT.

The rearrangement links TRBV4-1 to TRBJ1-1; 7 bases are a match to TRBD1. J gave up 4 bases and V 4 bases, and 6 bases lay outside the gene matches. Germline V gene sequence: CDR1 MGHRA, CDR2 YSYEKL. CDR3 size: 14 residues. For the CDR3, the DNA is TGCGCCAGCAGCCCCACATCAGGGGGCACTGAAGCTTTCTTT. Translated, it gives CASSPTSGGTEAFF.

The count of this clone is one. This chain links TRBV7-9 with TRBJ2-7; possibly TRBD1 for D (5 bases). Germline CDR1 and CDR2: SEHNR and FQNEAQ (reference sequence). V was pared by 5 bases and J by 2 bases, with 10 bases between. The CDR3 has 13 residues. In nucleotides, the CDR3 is TGTGCCAGCAGCAACGACAGAACCTACGAGCAGTACTTC. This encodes CASSNDRTYEQYF.

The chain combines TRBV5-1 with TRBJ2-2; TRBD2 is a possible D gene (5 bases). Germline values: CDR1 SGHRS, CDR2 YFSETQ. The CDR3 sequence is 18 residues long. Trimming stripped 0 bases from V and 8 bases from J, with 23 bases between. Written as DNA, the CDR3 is TGCGCCAGCAGCTTGGCCCCACTAGACCTTGGGAGAGAAGGGGAGCTGTTTTTT. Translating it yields CASSLAPLDLGREGELFF.

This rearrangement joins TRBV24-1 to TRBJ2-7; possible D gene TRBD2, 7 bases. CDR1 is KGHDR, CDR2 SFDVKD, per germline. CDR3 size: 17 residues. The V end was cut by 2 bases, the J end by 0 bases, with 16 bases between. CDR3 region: CATSDSRRGADSYEQYF. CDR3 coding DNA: TGTGCCACCAGTGATTCCCGACGGGGGGCAGACTCCTACGAGCAGTACTTC.

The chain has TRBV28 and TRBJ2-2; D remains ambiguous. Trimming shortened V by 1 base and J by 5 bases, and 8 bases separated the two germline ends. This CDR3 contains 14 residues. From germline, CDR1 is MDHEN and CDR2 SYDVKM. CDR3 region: CASSLSPGTGELFF. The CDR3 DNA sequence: TGTGCCAGCAGTTTATCTCCGGGTACCGGGGAGCTGTTTTTT.

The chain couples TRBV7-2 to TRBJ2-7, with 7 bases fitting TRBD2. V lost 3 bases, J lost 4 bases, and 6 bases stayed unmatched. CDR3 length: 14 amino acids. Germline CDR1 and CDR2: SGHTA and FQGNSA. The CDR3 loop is CASSFTGGGYEQYF. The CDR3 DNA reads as TGTGCCAGCAGCTTTACGGGGGGAGGTTACGAGCAGTACTTC.